Listed below are T cell receptor beta chains from one sample, sequenced in a study of a mutant IDH1 vaccine in newly diagnosed glioma. For these receptors, no antigen is known. Generated by immunoSEQ multiplex PCR, the TCRdb table keeps only in-frame clones and is missing some. The sample lists tens of thousands of clones; around 79% were seen once. The material sequenced was PBMCs, taken from a glioma patient whose treatment included an IDH1 peptide vaccine. The receptors derive from a woman in her 40s with glioma. Some clones in this sample may be carry-over from other donors' samples. The CDR3 runs from the conserved cysteine through the conserved F or W. The size of a clone is reported for some rows only, either as once, few or many, or as a class for expanded clones.

abundance	v_gene	j_gene	CDR3aa
few	TRBV25-1	TRBJ2-7	CASSDSYEQYF
NA	TRBV7-6	TRBJ2-5	CASSFLGAEETQYF
NA	TRBV19	TRBJ1-6	CASRSDSRRNSPLHF
NA	TRBV5-6	TRBJ1-1	CASSLVGQGLWGAFF
NA	TRBV6-5	TRBJ1-1	CATRRTVNTEAFF
NA	TRBV10-3	TRBJ1-2	CAISDRGYYGYTF
NA	TRBV27	TRBJ1-2	CASSLKGRQGDGYTF
NA	TRBV14	TRBJ2-2	CASSQVRANGELFF
NA	TRBV5-8	TRBJ2-7	CASTAGQGGSYEQYF
NA	TRBV7-3	TRBJ1-1	CASSRDAGQPNTEAFF
NA	TRBV4-2	TRBJ2-3	CASSLFSGGDTDTQYF
NA	TRBV6-6	TRBJ1-1	CASRADTEAFF
NA	TRBV30	TRBJ2-3	CAWSVGGGLSDTQYF
NA	TRBV7-8	TRBJ1-1	CASRGRQNTEAFF
NA	TRBV4-1	TRBJ2-5	CASSQEDSGGTKATQYF
NA	TRBV2	TRBJ1-2	CASSGYTDTF
NA	TRBV7-8	TRBJ2-1	CASSLVAASYNEQFF
NA	TRBV7-2	TRBJ2-7	CASSRDRADEQYF
NA	TRBV5-8	TRBJ1-1	CASFGGGEAFF
NA	TRBV5-4	TRBJ2-3	CASSPGTSGSDTQYF
NA	TRBV6-1	TRBJ1-3	CASSMNVGNTIYF
NA	TRBV5-6	TRBJ2-3	CASSLWGYTDTQYF
NA	TRBV29-1	TRBJ2-3	CSAYQGWGTDTQYF
NA	TRBV5-4	TRBJ1-2	CASSQGWGYTF
few	TRBV23-1	TRBJ1-1	CASSPSGSDGEAFF
NA	TRBV2	TRBJ2-7	CASSDGTGGIILSYEQYF
NA	TRBV6-1	TRBJ2-1	CASSEEGWVDEQFF
NA	TRBV4-1	TRBJ2-7	CASSQSTPGQGANEQYF
NA	TRBV29-1	TRBJ1-2	CSVHRGTYGYTF
NA	TRBV6-1	TRBJ2-3	CASRRHGYSTDTQYF
NA	TRBV4-3	TRBJ1-2	CASSQLGTVAGGYTF
NA	TRBV9	TRBJ1-5	CASSVGTTFDQPQHF
once	TRBV27	TRBJ1-3	CASSPRQASGNTIYF
NA	TRBV6-5	TRBJ1-6	CASSHPRGLDSPLHF
NA	TRBV9	TRBJ2-1	CASSGNTKRGRFYNEQFF
NA	TRBV5-1	TRBJ1-4	CASSRQVNEKLFF
NA	TRBV29-1	TRBJ2-3	CSVLGQLPSTDTQYF
NA	TRBV5-4	TRBJ2-5	CASSLNTGGLGVTQYF
NA	TRBV6-5	TRBJ1-1	CASSYERTAEAFF
few	TRBV7-2	TRBJ2-7	CASSPSHNSVYEQYF
NA	TRBV4-3	TRBJ2-7	CASSQGLAGVYEQYF
once	TRBV13	TRBJ2-7	CASSISYEQYF
NA	TRBV5-1	TRBJ1-1	CASSWGQGEAFF
NA	TRBV27	TRBJ1-1	CASMEHLSTMNTEAFF
NA	TRBV6-5	TRBJ2-2	CASSTGPGELFF
NA	TRBV4-2	TRBJ2-6	CASSQDRSGANVLTF